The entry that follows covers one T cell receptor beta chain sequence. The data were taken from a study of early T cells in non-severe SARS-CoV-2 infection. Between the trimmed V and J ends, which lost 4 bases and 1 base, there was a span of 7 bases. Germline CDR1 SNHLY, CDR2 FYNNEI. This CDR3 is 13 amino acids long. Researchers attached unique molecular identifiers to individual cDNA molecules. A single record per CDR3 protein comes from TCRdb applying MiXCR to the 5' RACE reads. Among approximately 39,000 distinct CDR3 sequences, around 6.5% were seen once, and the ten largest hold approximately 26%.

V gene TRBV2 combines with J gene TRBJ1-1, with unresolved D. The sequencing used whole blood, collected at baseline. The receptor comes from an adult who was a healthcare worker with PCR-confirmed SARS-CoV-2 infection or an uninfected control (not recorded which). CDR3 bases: TGTGCCAGCAGTGTGCGGGGGAACACTGAAGCTTTCTTT. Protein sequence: CASSVRGNTEAFF.